These T cell receptor beta chains were read from a single sample in a study of blood T cell repertoires in COVID-19. Sequencing used immunoSEQ multiplex PCR; TCRdb keeps in-frame clones, though not all of them. The data show roughly 150,000 clones, approximately 82% seen once. The sample comprised peripheral blood. The receptors here all came from a human donor with acute or convalescent COVID-19. The donor label of this sample is uncertain. Both conserved end residues are part of each CDR3. Each record gives: V gene, J gene, D gene, clone size, CDR3 DNA, CDR3 protein. The D gene is left open where the match is weak. Clone sizes are given selectively: once, few, many, or a class where the clone is expanded.

>TRBV19|TRBJ2-7|TRBD2|few
TGTGCCAGTAGTATAAGGACTAGGAGCTCCTACGAGCAGTACTTC
CASSIRTRSSYEQYF
>TRBV19|TRBJ1-5|NA|NA
TGTGCCAGTAGCGATAGGGGCAGTGGGCAGCCCCAGCATTTT
CASSDRGSGQPQHF
>TRBV5-1|TRBJ1-6|TRBD1|NA
TGCGCCAGCACCGAAACCGGGACAGGGAGCTCAAGGGGACATTCACCCCTCCACTTT
CASTETGTGSSRGHSPLHF
>TRBV18|TRBJ1-4|NA|NA
TGTGCCAGCTCACCACGGCAGGGGCAAAGGGGCACCGCAGCTAATGAAAAACTGTTTTTT
CASSPRQGQRGTAANEKLFF
>TRBV7-9|TRBJ1-3|NA|NA
TGTGCCAGCAGCTTTTACTCTGGAAACACCATATATTTT
CASSFYSGNTIYF
>TRBV12-3/TRBV12-4|TRBJ2-1|NA|NA
TGTGCCAGCACACCTCGGGGTCCGGATGAGCAGTTCTTC
CASTPRGPDEQFF
>TRBV5-1|TRBJ1-1|NA|NA
TGCGCCAGCAGCTTTCTACAGAGTGCAGGAACAGAAGCTTTCTTT
CASSFLQSAGTEAFF
>TRBV29-1|TRBJ2-5|NA|NA
TGCAGCGTGAATGGTGGAGTCCAAGAGACCCAGTACTTC
CSVNGGVQETQYF
>TRBV5-1|TRBJ2-3|NA|NA
TGCGCCAGCAGCTTCGTTCGCAGGGGAGGGACAGATACGCAGTATTTT
CASSFVRRGGTDTQYF
>TRBV5-5|TRBJ2-5|NA|NA
TGTGCCAGCAGCTTGAACGTTCATAGACGACAACGAGAGACCCAGTACTTC
CASSLNVHRRQRETQYF
>TRBV4-1|TRBJ1-1|TRBD1|NA
TGCGCCAGCAGCCATCTTCAGGGGGCGGACAGGAGCACTGAAGCTTTCTTT
CASSHLQGADRSTEAFF
>TRBV6-1|TRBJ2-2|NA|NA
TGTGCCAGCAGTTTCGCCAGGGGAGACACCGGGGAGCTGTTTTTT
CASSFARGDTGELFF
>TRBV30|TRBJ1-5|NA|many
TGTGCCTGGAGCCCTCCCGTCCAGGGGCCCCAGCATTTT
CAWSPPVQGPQHF
>TRBV6-6|TRBJ1-4|NA|NA
TGTGCCAGCAGACCTAGACAGGCAACTAATGAAAAACTGTTTTTT
CASRPRQATNEKLFF
>TRBV3-1/TRBV3-2|TRBJ1-2|NA|NA
TGTGCCAGCAGCCCTCCAGGGGCGCGCTCCTCTGGCTACACCTTC
CASSPPGARSSGYTF
>TRBV6-5|TRBJ2-2|NA|NA
TGTGCCAGCAAGTCGGGTTCCCTCGGGGAGCTGTTTTTT
CASKSGSLGELFF
>TRBV6-5|TRBJ1-6|NA|NA
TGTGCCAGCAGCTTCGACACCCTACGGAATTCACCCCTCCACTTT
CASSFDTLRNSPLHF
>TRBV7-9|TRBJ1-6|NA|NA
TGTGCCAGCAGCTCCCTGGACAAGGCGAGCTCCTATAATTCACCCCTCCACTTT
CASSSLDKASSYNSPLHF
>TRBV19|TRBJ1-6|NA|few
TGTGCCAGTAGTGTTCCAGGGGTTCCCAATTCACCCCTCCACTTT
CASSVPGVPNSPLHF
>TRBV5-1|TRBJ2-7|TRBD1|NA
TGCGCCAGCAGTATTAGGGGGCAGACACGTCACGAGCAGTACTTC
CASSIRGQTRHEQYF
>TRBV6-2/TRBV6-3|TRBJ2-2|TRBD1|NA
TGTGCCAGCAGTTACGGGACAGGGGAGAACACCGGGGAGCTGTTTTTT
CASSYGTGENTGELFF
>TRBV5-6|TRBJ1-3|NA|NA
TGTGCCAGCAGCTCAGGGTACTCTGGAAACACCATATATTTT
CASSSGYSGNTIYF
>TRBV2|TRBJ2-7|TRBD1|NA
TGTGGCACGACAGGGGGCTACGAGCAGTACTTC
CGTTGGYEQYF
>TRBV1|TRBJ1-1|NA|NA
TGCACCAGCAGCCAATCGCGAGGGGTTCAGGGGACTGAAGCTTTCTTT
CTSSQSRGVQGTEAFF
>TRBV19|TRBJ1-4|TRBD1|few
TGTGCCAGTAGTTCACAGGGGGCGGGTGAAAAACTGTTTTTT
CASSSQGAGEKLFF
>TRBV6-2/TRBV6-3|TRBJ1-5|NA|NA
TGTGCCAGCAGTTACACATCCATGGGCAATCAGCCCCAGCATTTT
CASSYTSMGNQPQHF
>TRBV11-3|TRBJ2-7|TRBD1|NA
TGTGCCAGCAGGAAAACAGGGGCGATTCCCTACGAGCAGTACTTC
CASRKTGAIPYEQYF
>TRBV6-5|TRBJ1-2|TRBD1|NA
TGTGCCAGCAGTCCGACAGGGGATGTCTATGGCTACACCTTC
CASSPTGDVYGYTF
>TRBV4-2|TRBJ1-2|NA|NA
TGTGCCAGCAGCCAAGATGGTGAATCAAGAGGTGGCTACACCTTC
CASSQDGESRGGYTF